This is a list of T cell receptor beta chains from one sample in a study of CD8+CD57+ T cells in acquired aplastic anemia. TCRdb analysed the reads with MiXCR anew, one entry per CDR3 protein. In the table there are just over 450,000 distinct CDR3 sequences, over 25% of which are singletons. The sample taken for sequencing was sorted CD4+, CD8+, or CD8+CD57+ T cells (not recorded which) from PBMCs. All receptors derive from a human donor with aplastic anemia. The conserved cysteine and the conserved F or W are not part of the CDR3 here.

j_call v_call cdr3_aa
TRBJ1-5 TRBV20-1 SASKALSNQPQH
TRBJ1-3 TRBV19 ASKTTVDSGNTIY
TRBJ2-7 TRBV11-2 ASSFRVREEPSYEQY
TRBJ2-5 TRBV25-1 ASSQGTGKETQY
TRBJ2-3 TRBV15 ATSTVRGDTQY
TRBJ1-6 TRBV2 ASRGGGVSPLH
TRBJ2-6 TRBV5-6 ASSLNRQYSGANVLT
TRBJ1-1 TRBV5-1 ASSSTGINTEAF
TRBJ2-2 TRBV24-1 ATSEPPGDRANTGELF
TRBJ2-7 TRBV7-9 ASSLGGTSYEQY
TRBJ2-2 TRBV7-3 ASSFQANTGELF
TRBJ1-2 TRBV15 ATSREDTANYGYT
TRBJ2-7 TRBV12-3/TRBV12-4 ASTSVGAGGYEQY
TRBJ1-1 TRBV15 ATSRGYVEAF
TRBJ1-2 TRBV29-1 SVLWEYGYT
TRBJ2-1 TRBV25-1 ASSTRGNNEQF
TRBJ1-1 TRBV29-1 SVSGENRLQRAF
TRBJ2-5 TRBV3-1 ASSQLQVGGETQY
TRBJ1-5 TRBV2 ASSVDGPNQPQH
TRBJ2-5 TRBV7-3 ASSLRSSETQY
TRBJ2-2 TRBV3-1 ASSQGTGELF
TRBJ2-3 TRBV7-2 ASSLRADTQY
TRBJ2-1 TRBV5-2 ASTFTPPSGQYNEQF
TRBJ1-2 TRBV6-1 ASSEGVGHGYT
TRBJ2-7 TRBV5-5 ASTFSGTGYYEQY
TRBJ1-1 TRBV19 ASSSLRGRLSKAF
TRBJ2-5 TRBV11-1 ASSLDGDVQETQY
TRBJ1-5 TRBV6-1 ASSEQSTNQPQH
TRBJ1-2 TRBV19 ASSIGQTNYGYT
TRBJ2-7 TRBV20-1 SAPSGSYASEQY
TRBJ2-7 TRBV4-3 ASSQDGTRGGEQY
TRBJ2-5 TRBV12-3/TRBV12-4 ASSLGLAGITYQETQY
TRBJ2-7 TRBV20-1 SALLRMGYEQY
TRBJ2-5 TRBV2 ASSARPGELETQY
TRBJ1-1 TRBV20-1 SARVRNTEAF
TRBJ1-5 TRBV10-3 ATTGDDNQPQH
TRBJ2-1 TRBV4-2 ASREGLKREVEQF
TRBJ2-3 TRBV2 ASSYSITPDTQY
TRBJ1-2 TRBV6-1 ASRQGGGWGYT
TRBJ1-6 TRBV4-2 ASSQEGVMGNSPLH
TRBJ2-7 TRBV20-1 SARDGREGSEQY
TRBJ2-5 TRBV6-5 ASSYGAETYQETQY
TRBJ1-6 TRBV25-1 ASSPPDRDGSPLH
TRBJ2-2 TRBV7-3 ATVPKGVGSGELF
TRBJ2-3 TRBV11-2 ASSTGTSGSTDTQY
TRBJ1-2 TRBV10-2 ASRGGVGYT
TRBJ2-5 TRBV2 ASSVSGLGVTQY